This T cell receptor (beta chain) derives from a study of T-cell memory formation after mild COVID-19. About the study: Clusters of TCRs were largely donor specific.

Germline CDR1 and CDR2: KGHDR and SFDVKD. There are 14 residues in the CDR3. V lost 3 bases and J lost 10; bases outside the gene matches: 5. MiXCR, run by TCRdb on the 5' RACE reads, gives a single entry per CDR3 protein. The table has about 470,000 distinct CDR3 sequences, about 23% seen once. The V call is TRBV24-1, the J call TRBJ2-1, with 10 positions matching TRBD2. The clonotype comes from an adult woman who had mild COVID-19 (a few samples of this study predate the infection). Cell type and time point are not known. The source material was PBMCs or a T cell subset sorted from them (not recorded which). The CDR3 spells CATSDPAGGWEQFF. CDR3 DNA: TGTGCCACCAGTGATCCAGCGGGAGGGTGGGAGCAGTTCTTC.